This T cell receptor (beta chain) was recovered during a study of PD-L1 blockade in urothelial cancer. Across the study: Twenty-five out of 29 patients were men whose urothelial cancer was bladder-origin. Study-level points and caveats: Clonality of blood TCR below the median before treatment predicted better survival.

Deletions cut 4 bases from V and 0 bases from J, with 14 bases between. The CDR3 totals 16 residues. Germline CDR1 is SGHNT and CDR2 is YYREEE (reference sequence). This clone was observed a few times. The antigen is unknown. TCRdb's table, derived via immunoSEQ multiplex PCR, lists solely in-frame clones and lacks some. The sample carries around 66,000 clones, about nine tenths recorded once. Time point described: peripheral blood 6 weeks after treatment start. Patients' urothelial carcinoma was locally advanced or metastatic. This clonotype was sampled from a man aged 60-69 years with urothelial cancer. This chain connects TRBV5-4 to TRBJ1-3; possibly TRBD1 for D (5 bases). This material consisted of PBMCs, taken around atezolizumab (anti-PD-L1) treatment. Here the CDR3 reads CASSQGLYPSGNTIYF. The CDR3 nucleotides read TGTGCCAGCAGCCAGGGCCTATACCCCTCTGGAAACACCATATATTTT.